This TCR beta chain was retrieved from a study of T cell responses to AZD1222 COVID-19 vaccine. J gave up 4 bases and V 3 bases, and 6 bases lay outside the gene matches. The CDR3 spans 14 residues. Germline-derived CDR1 and CDR2 are SGHTA and FQGNSA. This clone has just a few counts. Measured with immunoSEQ multiplex PCR; TCRdb has only the in-frame clones, and not every one. The data hold around 54,000 clones, with roughly 90% observed a single time. The analysis combined second doses at about 4 or about 12 weeks. This TCR derives from an adult who received the AZD1222 COVID-19 vaccine. The chain uses TRBV7-2 and TRBJ2-7; 7 bases are shared with TRBD1. The specimen comprised peripheral blood, sampled 28 days after the second AZD1222 dose. CDR3 residues: CASSFSGQTYEQYF. In nucleotides, the CDR3 is TGTGCCAGCAGCTTTTCGGGACAGACTTACGAGCAGTACTTC.